This entry describes one T cell receptor beta chain. The target antigen is unknown. The CDR3 spans 15 residues. The germline V and J ends were trimmed by 3 bases and 1 base, with 11 bases remaining between them. From germline, CDR1 is LNHDA and CDR2 SQIVND (reference sequence). This record belongs to a study of graft-versus-host responses after intestinal transplantation. Study summary: After anti-thymocyte globulin induction, recipients took tacrolimus and steroids for 2 to 3 years.

Repertoires were generated with immunoSEQ multiplex PCR, while TCRdb's copy carries only in-frame clones and drops some. The sample consists of approximately 110,000 clones, around nine tenths of them appearing once. The chain uses TRBV19 and TRBJ2-3, with D unclear. This sample comprised unstimulated CD4+ T cells sorted from spleen or lymph node cells, obtained before transplant. The clonotype was recovered from a human donor who was the organ donor for an intestinal transplant. The CDR3 loop reads CASSMYAPGTDTQYF. The CDR3 DNA follows: TGTGCCAGTAGTATGTACGCTCCCGGCACAGATACGCAGTATTTT.